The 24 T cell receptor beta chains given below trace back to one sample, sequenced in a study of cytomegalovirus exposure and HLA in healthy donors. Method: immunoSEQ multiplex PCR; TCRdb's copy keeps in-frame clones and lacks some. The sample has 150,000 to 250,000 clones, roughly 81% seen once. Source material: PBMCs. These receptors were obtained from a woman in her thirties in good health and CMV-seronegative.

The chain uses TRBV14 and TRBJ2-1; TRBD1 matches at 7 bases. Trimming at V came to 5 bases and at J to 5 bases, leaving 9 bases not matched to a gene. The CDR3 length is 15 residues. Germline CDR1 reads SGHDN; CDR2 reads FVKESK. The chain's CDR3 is CASSRHGTVNNEQFF. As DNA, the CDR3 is TGTGCCAGCAGCAGACACGGGACAGTCAACAATGAGCAGTTCTTC.

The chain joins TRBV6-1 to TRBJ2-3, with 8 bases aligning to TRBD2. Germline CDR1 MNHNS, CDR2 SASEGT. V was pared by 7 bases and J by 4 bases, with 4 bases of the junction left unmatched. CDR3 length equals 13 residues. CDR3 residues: CASIRTSPDTQYF. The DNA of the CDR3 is TGTGCCAGCATCCGGACTAGCCCAGATACGCAGTATTTT.

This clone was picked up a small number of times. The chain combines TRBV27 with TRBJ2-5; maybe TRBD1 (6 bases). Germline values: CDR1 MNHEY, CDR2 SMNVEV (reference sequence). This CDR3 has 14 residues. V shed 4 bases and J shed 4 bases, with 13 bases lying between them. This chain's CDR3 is CASSSTGTGETQYF. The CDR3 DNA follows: TGTGCCAGCAGTTCGACAGGAACCGGAGAGACCCAGTACTTC.

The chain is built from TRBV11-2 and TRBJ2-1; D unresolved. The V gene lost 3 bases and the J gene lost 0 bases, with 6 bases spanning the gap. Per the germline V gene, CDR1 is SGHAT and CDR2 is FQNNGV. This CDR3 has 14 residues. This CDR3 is CASSFGGSYNEQFF. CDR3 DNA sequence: TGTGCCAGCAGCTTCGGCGGCTCCTACAATGAGCAGTTCTTC.

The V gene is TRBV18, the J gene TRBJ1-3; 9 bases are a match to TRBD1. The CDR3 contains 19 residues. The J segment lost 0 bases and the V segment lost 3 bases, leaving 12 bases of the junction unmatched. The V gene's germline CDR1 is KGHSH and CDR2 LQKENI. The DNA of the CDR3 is TGTGCCAGCTCACCCTTACCCGGGACAGGGCGCCGCTCTGGAAACACCATATATTTT. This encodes CASSPLPGTGRRSGNTIYF.

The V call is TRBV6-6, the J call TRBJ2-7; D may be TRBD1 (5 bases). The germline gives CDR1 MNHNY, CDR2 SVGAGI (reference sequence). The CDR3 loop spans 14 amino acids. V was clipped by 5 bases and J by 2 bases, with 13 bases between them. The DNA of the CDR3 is TGTGCCAGCAGTATCCTACAGGTCCCCTACGAGCAGTACTTC. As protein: CASSILQVPYEQYF.

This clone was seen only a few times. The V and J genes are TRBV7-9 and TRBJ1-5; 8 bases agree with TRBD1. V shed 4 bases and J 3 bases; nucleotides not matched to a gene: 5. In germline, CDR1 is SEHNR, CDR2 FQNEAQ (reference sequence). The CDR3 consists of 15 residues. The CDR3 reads CASSSGTGPNQPQHF. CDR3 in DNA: TGTGCCAGCAGCTCAGGGACAGGACCCAATCAGCCCCAGCATTTT.

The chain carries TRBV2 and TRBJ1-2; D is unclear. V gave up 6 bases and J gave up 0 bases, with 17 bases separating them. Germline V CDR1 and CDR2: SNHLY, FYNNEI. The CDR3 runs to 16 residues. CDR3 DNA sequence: TGTGCCAGCAGCCTCAAGAAGCGGACCGCTAACTATGGCTACACCTTC. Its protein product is CASSLKKRTANYGYTF.

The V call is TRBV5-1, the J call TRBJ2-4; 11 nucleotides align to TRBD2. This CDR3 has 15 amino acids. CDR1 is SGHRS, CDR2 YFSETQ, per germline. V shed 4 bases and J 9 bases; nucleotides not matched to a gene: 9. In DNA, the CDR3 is TGCGCCAGCAGCAGGGATAGCGGGAGGGCCGTCATTCAGTACTTC. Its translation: CASSRDSGRAVIQYF.

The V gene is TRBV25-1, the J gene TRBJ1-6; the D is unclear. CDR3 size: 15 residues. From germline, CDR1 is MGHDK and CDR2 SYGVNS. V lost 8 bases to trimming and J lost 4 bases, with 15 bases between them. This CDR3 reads CASRSSGVYNSPLHF. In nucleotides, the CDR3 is TGTGCCAGCCGGTCCTCCGGGGTATATAATTCACCCCTCCACTTT.

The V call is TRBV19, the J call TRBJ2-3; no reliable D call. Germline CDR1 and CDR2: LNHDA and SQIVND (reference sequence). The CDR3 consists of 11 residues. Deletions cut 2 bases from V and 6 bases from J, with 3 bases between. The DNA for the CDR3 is TGTGCCAGTAGTATACGGGATACGCAGTATTTT. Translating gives CASSIRDTQYF.

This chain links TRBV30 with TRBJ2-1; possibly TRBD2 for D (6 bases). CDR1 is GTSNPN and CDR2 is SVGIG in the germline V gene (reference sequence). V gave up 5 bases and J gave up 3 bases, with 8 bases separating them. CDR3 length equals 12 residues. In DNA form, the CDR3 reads TGTGCCTGGGGGGGGTACTACAATGAGCAGTTCTTC. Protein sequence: CAWGGYYNEQFF. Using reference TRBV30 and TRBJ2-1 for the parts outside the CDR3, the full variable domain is SQTIHQWPATLVQPVGSPLSLECTVEGTSNPNLYWYRQAAGRGLQLLFYSVGIGQISSEVPQNLSASRPQDRQFILSSKKLLLSDSGFYLCAWGGYYNEQFFGPGTRLTVL.

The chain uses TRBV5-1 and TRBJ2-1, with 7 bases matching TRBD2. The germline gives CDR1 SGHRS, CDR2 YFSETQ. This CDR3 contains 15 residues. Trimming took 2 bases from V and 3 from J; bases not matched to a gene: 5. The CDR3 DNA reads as TGCGCCAGCAGCTTAGCGGGAAATCACTACAATGAGCAGTTCTTC. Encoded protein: CASSLAGNHYNEQFF.

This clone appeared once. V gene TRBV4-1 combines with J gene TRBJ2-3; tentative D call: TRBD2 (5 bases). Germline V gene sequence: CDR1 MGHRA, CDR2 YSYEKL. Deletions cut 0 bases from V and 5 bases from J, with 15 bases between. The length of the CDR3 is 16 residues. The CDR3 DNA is TGCGCCAGCAGCCAAGAGTGGGCCATCGGGATAGATACGCAGTATTTT. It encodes CASSQEWAIGIDTQYF.

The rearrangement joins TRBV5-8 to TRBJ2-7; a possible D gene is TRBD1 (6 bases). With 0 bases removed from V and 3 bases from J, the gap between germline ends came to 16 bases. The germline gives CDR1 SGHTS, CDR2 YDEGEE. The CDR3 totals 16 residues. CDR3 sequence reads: CASSLDFRGRDYEQYF. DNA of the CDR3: TGTGCCAGCAGCTTGGACTTCAGGGGTCGAGACTACGAGCAGTACTTC.

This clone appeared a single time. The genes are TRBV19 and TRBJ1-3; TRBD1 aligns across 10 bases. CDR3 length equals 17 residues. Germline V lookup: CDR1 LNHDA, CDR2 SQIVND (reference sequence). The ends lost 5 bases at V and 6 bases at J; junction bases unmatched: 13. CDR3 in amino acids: CASSPRGTGVFVNTIYF. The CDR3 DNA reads TGTGCCAGTAGTCCCCGCGGGACAGGGGTCTTCGTAAACACCATATATTTT. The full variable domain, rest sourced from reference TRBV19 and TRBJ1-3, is DGGITQSPKYLFRKEGQNVTLSCEQNLNHDAMYWYRQDPGQGLRLIYYSQIVNDFQKGDIAEGYSVSREKKESFPLTVTSAQKNPTAFYLCASSPRGTGVFVNTIYFGEGSWLTVV.

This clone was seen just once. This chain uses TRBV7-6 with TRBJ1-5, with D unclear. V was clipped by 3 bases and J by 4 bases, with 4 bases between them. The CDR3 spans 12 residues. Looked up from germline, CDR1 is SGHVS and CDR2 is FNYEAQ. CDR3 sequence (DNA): TGTGCCAGCAGCTTGGCAAATCAGCCCCAGCATTTT. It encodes CASSLANQPQHF.

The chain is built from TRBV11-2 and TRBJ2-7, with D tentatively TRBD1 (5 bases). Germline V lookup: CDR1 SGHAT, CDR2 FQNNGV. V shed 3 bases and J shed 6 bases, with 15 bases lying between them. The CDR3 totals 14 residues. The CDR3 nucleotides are TGTGCCAGCAGCTTGCAAAGGGGCCTGGCCGAGCAGTACTTC. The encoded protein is CASSLQRGLAEQYF. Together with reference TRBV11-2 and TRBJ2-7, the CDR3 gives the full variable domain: EAGVAQSPRYKIIEKRQSVAFWCNPISGHATLYWYQQILGQGPKLLIQFQNNGVVDDSQLPKDRFSAERLKGVDSTLKIQPAKLEDSAVYLCASSLQRGLAEQYFGPGTRLTVT.

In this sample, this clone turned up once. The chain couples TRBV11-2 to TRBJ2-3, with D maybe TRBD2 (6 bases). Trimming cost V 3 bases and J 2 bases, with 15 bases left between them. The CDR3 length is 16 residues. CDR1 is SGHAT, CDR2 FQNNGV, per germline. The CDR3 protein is CASSFSWRANTDTQYF. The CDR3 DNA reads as TGTGCCAGCAGCTTTAGTTGGAGGGCCAACACAGATACGCAGTATTTT. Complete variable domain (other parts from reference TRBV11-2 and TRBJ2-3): EAGVAQSPRYKIIEKRQSVAFWCNPISGHATLYWYQQILGQGPKLLIQFQNNGVVDDSQLPKDRFSAERLKGVDSTLKIQPAKLEDSAVYLCASSFSWRANTDTQYFGPGTRLTVL.

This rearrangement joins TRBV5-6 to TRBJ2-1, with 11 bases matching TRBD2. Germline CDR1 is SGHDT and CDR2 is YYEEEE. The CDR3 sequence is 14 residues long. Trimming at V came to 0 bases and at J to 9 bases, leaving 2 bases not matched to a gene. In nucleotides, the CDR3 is TGTGCCAGCAGCTTGGCCCTAGCGGGAGGTGAGCAGTTCTTC. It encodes CASSLALAGGEQFF.

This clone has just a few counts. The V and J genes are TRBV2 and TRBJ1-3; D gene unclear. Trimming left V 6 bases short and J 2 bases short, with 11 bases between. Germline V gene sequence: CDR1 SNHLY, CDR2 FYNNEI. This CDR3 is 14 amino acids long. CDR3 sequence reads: CASSRESAGNTIYF. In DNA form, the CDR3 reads TGTGCCAGCAGCCGTGAGTCCGCTGGAAACACCATATATTTT.

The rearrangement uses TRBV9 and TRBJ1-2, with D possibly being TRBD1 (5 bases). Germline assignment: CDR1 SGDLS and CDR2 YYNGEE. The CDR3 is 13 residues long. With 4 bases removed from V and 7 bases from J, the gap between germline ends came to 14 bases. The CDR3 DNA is TGTGCCAGCAGCTTCAGGGATTTATCTGGCTACACCTTC. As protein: CASSFRDLSGYTF.

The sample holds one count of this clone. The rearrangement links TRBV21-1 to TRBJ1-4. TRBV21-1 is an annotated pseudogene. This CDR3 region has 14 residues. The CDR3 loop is CASSKDTTNEKLFF. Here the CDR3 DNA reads TGTGCCAGCAGCAAAGATACAACTAATGAAAAACTGTTTTTT.

The CDR3 region has the DNA TGTGCCAGCAGTGACACAGGGGAGGCCGGGGAGCTGTTTTTT. Encoded protein: CASSDTGEAGELFF. The rearrangement joins TRBV6-1 to TRBJ2-2; D might be TRBD1 (7 bases). This CDR3 is 14 amino acids long. Germline V CDR1 and CDR2: MNHNS, SASEGT. Trimming took off 3 bases at V and 6 bases at J, with 11 bases between the two ends.